This entry lists 2 T cell receptor beta chains sequenced from one sample in a study of T cells in Graves' hyperthyroidism and ophthalmopathy. Amplification of TCR beta CDR3 regions used RNA as the template. The TCR CDR3 first-round RT-PCR relied on the HTBI primer set. TCRdb analysed the multiplex PCR reads with MiXCR anew, one entry per CDR3 protein. Seen here are under 750,000 distinct CDR3 sequences, 18% observed once, and the top ten hold approximately 16%. Source material: blood. The receptors were gathered from a woman between 50 and 59 years old with Graves' hyperthyroidism that later progressed to Graves' ophthalmopathy.

This clonotype was seen only a few times. This chain links TRBV24-1 with TRBJ1-5; D is uncertain. Per the germline V gene, CDR1 is KGHDR and CDR2 is SFDVKD. There are 14 residues in the CDR3. Trimming removed 1 base from V and 10 bases from J, with 13 bases in between. The CDR3 bases are TGTGCCACCAGTGATTTCAGGTCCGATGACCCCCAGCATTTT. Translation: CATSDFRSDDPQHF.

This clonotype was seen repeatedly, ten times or more. The V and J genes are TRBV3-1 and TRBJ1-1; tentatively, D is TRBD1 (5 bases). Germline assignment: CDR1 LGHDT and CDR2 YNNKEL (reference sequence). The germline V and J ends were trimmed by 8 bases and 4 bases, with 11 bases remaining between them. CDR3 length: 12 amino acids. CDR3 amino acids: CASARGATEAFF. CDR3 DNA: TGTGCCAGCGCTAGGGGTGCCACTGAAGCTTTCTTT.